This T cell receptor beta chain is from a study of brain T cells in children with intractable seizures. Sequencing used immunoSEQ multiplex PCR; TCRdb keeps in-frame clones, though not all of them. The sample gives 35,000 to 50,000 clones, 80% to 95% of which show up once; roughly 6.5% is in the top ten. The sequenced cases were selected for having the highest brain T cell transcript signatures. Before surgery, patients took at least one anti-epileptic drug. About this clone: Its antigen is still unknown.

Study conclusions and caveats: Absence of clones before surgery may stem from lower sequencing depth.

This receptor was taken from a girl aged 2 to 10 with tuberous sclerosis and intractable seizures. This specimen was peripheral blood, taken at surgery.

This chain's CDR3 is CASSLGQGIEAFF. The CDR3 DNA follows: TGTGCCAGCAGCTTGGGACAGGGGATTGAAGCTTTCTTT. This rearrangement joins TRBV5-4 to TRBJ1-1, with 8 bases fitting TRBD1. The CDR3 length is 13 residues. The V segment lost 0 bases and the J segment 7 bases; nucleotides outside the gene matches: 2. In germline, CDR1 is SGHNT, CDR2 YYREEE (reference sequence).